This TCR beta chain was observed in a study of T cells in localized non-small cell lung cancer. Repertoires were generated with immunoSEQ multiplex PCR, while TCRdb's copy carries only in-frame clones and drops some. The sample records approximately 83,000 clones, under 95% being singletons. Study results and caveats: A median approximately 57 of the top 100 tumor clones appeared in adjacent lung. Longer survival (overall) was linked to higher T cell density in blood. The tumor had only one region sequenced, so heterogeneity remains possible.

Concerning this clone: Antigen unknown.

The sample here was PBMCs, taken before any cancer treatment. The clonotype originates from a woman between 35 and 75 years old with stage II squamous cell lung carcinoma.

The CDR3 sequence is CASSLDAYNEQFF. DNA of the CDR3: TGCGCCAGCAGCTTGGATGCTTACAATGAGCAGTTCTTC. The V call is TRBV5-1, the J call TRBJ2-1; D gene uncertain. Germline CDR1 reads SGHRS; CDR2 reads YFSETQ. This CDR3 comprises 13 residues. Between the trimmed V and J ends, which lost 0 bases and 4 bases, there was a span of 5 bases.